This TCR beta chain came from a study of read filtering for tumor transcriptome and immune sequencing (dated by TCRdb to the early 2020s). About the investigation overall: The cohort was composed of 17 to 20 male and 13 to 15 female patients, with a mean age of about 65 years and an age range of roughly 45 to 80. After DNase treatment, whole-transcriptome libraries were prepared using the TruSeq RNA Access Library Prep Kit. Under revised international staging, about 8 patients fell into R-ISS I, 15 or so into R-ISS II and more than five into R-ISS III. TCR-region mapped reads per sample ranged from about 4.05 to 10.27 million with IR-seq versus only about 85 to 1273 with RNA-seq. Using the same bone marrow samples, the study compared TCR repertoires obtained by targeted immune repertoire sequencing with those obtained by bulk whole-transcriptome sequencing. As a main aim, a read-filtering strategy for immune repertoire data was addressed, with the specific question being whether clonotypes supported by a single read should be removed.

Bone marrow was sampled from every patient at the time of active disease. Ficoll-Hypaque density gradient centrifugation was used to isolate the bone marrow mononuclear cells. CD138-negative cells were obtained by negative selection after labeling with CD138 magnetic microbeads on a MACS separator, removing myeloma plasma cells. Flow cytometry with CD138 antibodies on an Attune NxT was used to check how pure the isolated cells were. Total RNA was extracted with TRIzol reagent and quantified with a NanoDrop spectrophotometer. Paired RNA-seq and IR-seq were performed on each patient's CD138-negative bone marrow sample. V loses 0 bases of germline sequence and J loses 5 bases, and the interval between the two ends is 13 bases. The CDR3 numbers 14 residues from cysteine through phenylalanine. The kept DNA is CDR3 alone, 42 bases in frame from the first base. From the germline V gene (reference sequence), CDR1 is DFQATT and CDR2 is SNEGSKA.

TCR libraries were constructed from roughly 0.4 ug RNA using the Immunoverse kit, and molecular barcoded adaptors covering alpha/delta and beta/gamma chains were employed. TCR library preparation used the same RNA that went into transcriptome sequencing. TCR libraries were sequenced on an Illumina HiSeq 4000 with 2 x 150 cycles. The published analysis was carried out like this. TCR reads were aligned to human V, D, J and C references and assembled into CDR3 clonotypes with MiXCR, including quality filtering and error correction. The tcR package in R was used for analysis of clonotype counts and gene usage diversity. For inspection of raw mapping reads, RNA-seq reads were mapped by STAR aligner version 2.5.3a onto GRCh37 of the human genome. IR-seq fastq files were randomly downsampled with Seqtk 1.3 to test the effect of sequencing depth on detected clonotypes. The public sequencing data were trimmed at Q25 with fastp and processed into clonotypes with MiXCR by TCRdb, which kept only in-frame beta chains. Under each unique CDR3 protein, matching rows form one entry showing the most common genes and DNA. TCRdb, not the original authors, processed these V and J calls. The sample table holds 100,000 to 150,000 distinct CDR3 sequences, of which 13% were seen once. The ten largest make up 9.5% to 12% of the sample.

This clonotype was found a few times. The target of this receptor is not known. Base qualities are not provided; no much larger clone lies one nucleotide away. Points the paper makes about the study in general: Compared with RNA-seq, IR-seq captured clonotypes at much higher depth and more reliably, and a smaller IR-seq throughput was enough to identify most shared clonotypes. Single-read clonotypes made up roughly four fifths of clonotypes but roughly 3.2% of total reads in IR-seq, and roughly three quarters of clonotypes and approximately 48% of reads in RNA-seq. The correlation between IR-seq and RNA-seq shared clonotype proportions rose when single-read clonotypes were removed. The sorted CD138-negative fraction was not purified T cells but a mixed bone marrow immune population.

The sample comprised a population of CD138-negative cells sorted from bone marrow. Interpreted using the paper, the cell subset or site label stands for: bone marrow mononuclear cells depleted of CD138+ plasma/myeloma cells by negative magnetic selection. The sequence was obtained from a donor at least 40 years old with multiple myeloma. The receptor chain draws on TRBV20-1 and TRBJ1-1; the D gene is unclear. The DNA reads TGCAGTGCTAGAGAGTCGAGGGTGAGGACTGAAGCTTTCTTT. It translates to CSARESRVRTEAFF.